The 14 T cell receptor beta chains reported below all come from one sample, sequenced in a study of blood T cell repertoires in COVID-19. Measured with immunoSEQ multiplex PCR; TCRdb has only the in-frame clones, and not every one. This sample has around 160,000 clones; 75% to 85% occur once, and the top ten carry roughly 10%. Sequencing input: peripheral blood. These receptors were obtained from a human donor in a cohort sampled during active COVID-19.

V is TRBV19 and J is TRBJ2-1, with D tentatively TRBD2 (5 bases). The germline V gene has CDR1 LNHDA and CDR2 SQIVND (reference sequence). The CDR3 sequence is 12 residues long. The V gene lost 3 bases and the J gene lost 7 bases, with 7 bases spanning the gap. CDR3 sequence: CASSMRANEQFF. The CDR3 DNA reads TGTGCCAGTAGTATGAGGGCAAATGAGCAGTTCTTC.

The CDR3 coding sequence is TGTGCCAGCAGTCCTCAACAGGCCTACGAGCAGTACTTC. It yields the protein CASSPQQAYEQYF. V gene TRBV16 combines with J gene TRBJ2-7; tentative D call: TRBD1 (5 bases). The germline gives CDR1 KGHSY, CDR2 FQNENV. The CDR3 is 13 residues long. V was pared by 6 bases and J by 2 bases, with 11 bases between.

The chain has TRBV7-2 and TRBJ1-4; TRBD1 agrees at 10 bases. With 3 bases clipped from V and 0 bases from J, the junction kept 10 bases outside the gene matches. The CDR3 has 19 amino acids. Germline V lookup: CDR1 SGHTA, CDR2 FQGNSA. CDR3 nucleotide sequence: TGTGCCAGCAGCTTGGGCCGGACAGGGGGGGGCACAACTAATGAAAAACTGTTTTTT. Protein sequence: CASSLGRTGGGTTNEKLFF.

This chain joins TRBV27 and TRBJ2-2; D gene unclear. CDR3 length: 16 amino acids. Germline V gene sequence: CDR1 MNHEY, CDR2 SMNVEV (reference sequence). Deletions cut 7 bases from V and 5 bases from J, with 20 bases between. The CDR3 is CASTELGAGRTGELFF. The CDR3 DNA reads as TGTGCCAGCACCGAACTGGGTGCAGGCCGTACCGGGGAGCTGTTTTTT.

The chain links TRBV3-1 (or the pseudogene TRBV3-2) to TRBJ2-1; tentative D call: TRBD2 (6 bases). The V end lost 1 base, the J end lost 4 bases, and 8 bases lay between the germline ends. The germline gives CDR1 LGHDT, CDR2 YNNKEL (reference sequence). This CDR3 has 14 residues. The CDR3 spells CASSQVGRYNEQFF. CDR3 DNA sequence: TGTGCCAGCAGCCAAGTGGGGAGGTACAATGAGCAGTTCTTC.

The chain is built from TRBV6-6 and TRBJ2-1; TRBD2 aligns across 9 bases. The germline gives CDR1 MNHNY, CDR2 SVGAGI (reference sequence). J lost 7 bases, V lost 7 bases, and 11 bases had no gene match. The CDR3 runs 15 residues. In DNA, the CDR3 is TGTGCCAGCACTAAGGGGGATAGCGGGGGAAATGAGCAGTTCTTC. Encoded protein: CASTKGDSGGNEQFF.

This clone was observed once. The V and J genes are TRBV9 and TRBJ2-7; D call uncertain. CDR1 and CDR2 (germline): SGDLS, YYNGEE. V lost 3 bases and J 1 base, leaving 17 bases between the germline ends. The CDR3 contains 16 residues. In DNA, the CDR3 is TGTGCCAGCAGCGCCAACGCCCAAAGTCAGTCCTACGAGCAGTACTTC. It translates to CASSANAQSQSYEQYF.

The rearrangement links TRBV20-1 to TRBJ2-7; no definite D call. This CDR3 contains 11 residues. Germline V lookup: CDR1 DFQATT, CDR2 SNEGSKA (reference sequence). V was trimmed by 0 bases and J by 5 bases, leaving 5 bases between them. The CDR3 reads CSARDPNEQYF. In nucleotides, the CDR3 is TGCAGTGCTAGAGATCCTAACGAGCAGTACTTC.

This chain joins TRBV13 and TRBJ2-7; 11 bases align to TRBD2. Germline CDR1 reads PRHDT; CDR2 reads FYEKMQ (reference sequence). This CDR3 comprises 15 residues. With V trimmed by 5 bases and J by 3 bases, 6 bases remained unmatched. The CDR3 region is CASSLGLAASYEQYF. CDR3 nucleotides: TGTGCCAGCAGCCTGGGACTAGCGGCAAGCTACGAGCAGTACTTC. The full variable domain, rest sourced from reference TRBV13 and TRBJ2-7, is AAGVIQSPRHLIKEKRETATLKCYPIPRHDTVYWYQQGPGQDPQFLISFYEKMQSDKGSIPDRFSAQQFSDYHSELNMSSLELGDSALYFCASSLGLAASYEQYFGPGTRLTVT.

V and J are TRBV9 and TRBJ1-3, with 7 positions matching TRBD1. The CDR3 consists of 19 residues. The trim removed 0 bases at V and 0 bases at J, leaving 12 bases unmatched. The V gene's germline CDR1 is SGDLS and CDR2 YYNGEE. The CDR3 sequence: CASSVDPTGTAISGNTIYF. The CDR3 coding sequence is TGTGCCAGCAGCGTAGATCCAACCGGGACAGCTATCTCTGGAAACACCATATATTTT.

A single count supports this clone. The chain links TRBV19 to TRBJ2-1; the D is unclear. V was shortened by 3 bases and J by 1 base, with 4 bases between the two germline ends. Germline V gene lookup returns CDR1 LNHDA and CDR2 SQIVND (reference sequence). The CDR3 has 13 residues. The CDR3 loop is CASSIGSYNEQFF. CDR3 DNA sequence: TGTGCCAGTAGTATCGGGTCCTACAATGAGCAGTTCTTC.

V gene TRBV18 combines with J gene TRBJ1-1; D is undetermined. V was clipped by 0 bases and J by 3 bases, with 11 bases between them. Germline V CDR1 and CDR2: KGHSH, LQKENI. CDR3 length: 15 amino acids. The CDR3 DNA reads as TGTGCCAGCTCACCACCGAGAATGGTAGACACTGAAGCTTTCTTT. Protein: CASSPPRMVDTEAFF.

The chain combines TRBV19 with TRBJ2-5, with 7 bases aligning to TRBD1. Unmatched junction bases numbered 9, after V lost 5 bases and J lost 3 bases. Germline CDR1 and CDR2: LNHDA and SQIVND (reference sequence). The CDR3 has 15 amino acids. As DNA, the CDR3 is TGTGCCAGTAGTTCTTCCGGGACAGCCAAAGAGACCCAGTACTTC. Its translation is CASSSSGTAKETQYF.

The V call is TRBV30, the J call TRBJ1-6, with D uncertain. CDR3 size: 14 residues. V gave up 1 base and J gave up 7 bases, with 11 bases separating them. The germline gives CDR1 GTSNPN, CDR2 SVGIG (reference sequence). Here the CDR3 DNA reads TGTGCCTGGAGTGGTATGAGGCGGAATTCACCCCTCCACTTT. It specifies CAWSGMRRNSPLHF. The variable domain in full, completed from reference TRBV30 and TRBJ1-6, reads SQTIHQWPATLVQPVGSPLSLECTVEGTSNPNLYWYRQAAGRGLQLLFYSVGIGQISSEVPQNLSASRPQDRQFILSSKKLLLSDSGFYLCAWSGMRRNSPLHFGNGTRLTVT.